This TCR beta chain originates from a study of post-analysis software for immune sequencing data. Overall study context: Relapsing-remitting, secondary progressive and progressive-relapsing forms made up the multiple sclerosis disease courses. Overall study findings and caveats: Patients used about 5 TRBV segments, including TRBV5-6, TRBV5-1 and TRBV20-1, more often than controls.

This clonotype has more than one count but fewer than ten. Its specificity is not known. Germline CDR1 reads SGHRS; CDR2 reads YFSETQ. The ends were cut back, 4 bases at V and 0 bases at J, with 14 bases in the middle. CDR3 length: 17 amino acids. Carried by the TCR beta cDNA libraries were unique molecular identifiers. One entry per CDR3 protein, called by TCRdb with MiXCR from the PCR reads. The repertoire holds roughly 400,000 distinct CDR3 sequences, 35% to 45% seen once, with approximately 7.6% in the top ten. The gene calls are TRBV5-1 and TRBJ2-6; D is unresolved. Sequenced material: blood. This TCR came from a girl aged 2 to 10 with multiple sclerosis. The CDR3 DNA is TGCGCCAGCAGCAATCGACCGATGAGCTCTGGGGCCAACGTCCTGACTTTC. Translated, it gives CASSNRPMSSGANVLTF.